This T cell receptor beta chain is from a study of blood T cell repertoires in COVID-19. The overall study: Donors in the United States, Italy and Spain gave samples during acute or convalescent COVID-19. PBMCs, B-cell-depleted T cells, or T cells were the source of the cDNA or gDNA that made up the material.

Assay: immunoSEQ multiplex PCR; the TCRdb copy retains only in-frame clones and omits some. This sample has 150,000 to 250,000 clones, with 87% found just once. Cohort 3 recovered donors had two negative PCRs, clearance, or symptom resolution. V was clipped by 5 bases and J by 0 bases, with 11 bases between them. Germline V gene sequence: CDR1 SGHTA, CDR2 FQGNSA. There are 15 residues in the CDR3. The TCR originated in a woman aged 30 to 39 who had recovered from COVID-19. The chain recombines TRBV7-2 with TRBJ2-1; D gene ambiguous. The specimen was PBMCs or T cells enriched from blood (not recorded which). The CDR3: CASSPGRSSYNEQFF. CDR3 bases: TGTGCCAGCAGCCCAGGTCGTAGCTCCTACAATGAGCAGTTCTTC.